The sequence of this T cell receptor beta chain was determined in a study of blood T cell repertoires in COVID-19. Study as a whole: From the United States, Italy and Spain came samples of acute and convalescent COVID-19. PBMCs, B-cell-depleted T cells, or T cells provided the cDNA or gDNA that made up the material.

V was pared by 3 bases and J by 8 bases, with 7 bases of the junction left unmatched. The CDR3 extends over 13 amino acids. Germline V gives CDR1 DFQATT, CDR2 SNEGSKA (reference sequence). Source study methods: Nucleated cell number was recorded as an estimate derived from reference gene primer amplification. Using immunoSEQ multiplex PCR, the repertoire was profiled, and TCRdb retains in-frame clones only, with some absent. V and J calls and clone size are given by that table; D and trimming were obtained from the DNA. This sample carries roughly 200,000 clones, 70% to 90% of them seen once, and the ten largest clones take roughly 2.8%.

The sequence was collected from a woman younger than 45 with active or convalescent COVID-19. The V and J genes are TRBV20-1 and TRBJ2-3; TRBD1 matches 8 bases. The specimen was peripheral blood. CDR3 sequence: CSASNTGGGTQYF. The CDR3 DNA is TGCAGTGCTAGTAATACAGGGGGAGGTACGCAGTATTTT.